The clone carrying this T cell receptor beta chain has at least ten counts. Its antigen remains unidentified. The data were obtained in a study of T-cell reconstitution after alpha-beta-depleted transplantation in children. Study observations and caveats: Some patients owed their high day-60 TCRbeta diversity to surviving recipient T cells and thymic progenitors. Reportedly, roughly two months post-transplant, alpha-beta T cells arose from several hundred expanded graft clones. The main origin of T-cell counts and diversity one year after transplant was newly produced T cells.

The TCRbeta library incorporated unique molecular identifiers. One entry per CDR3 protein, called by TCRdb with MiXCR from the PCR reads. The repertoire holds around 370,000 distinct CDR3 sequences, under 20% seen once, with about 41% in the top ten. This CDR3 region has 15 residues. With 1 base clipped from V and 7 bases from J, the junction kept 4 bases outside the gene matches. Sample: PBMCs, mostly from graft donor cells, taken 360 days after TCRalphabeta/CD19-depleted stem cell transplant. This receptor was identified in a male patient aged 2-9 years who had a stem cell transplant for acute lymphoblastic leukemia, so the T cells may come from the graft donor. The chain uses TRBV12-3 or TRBV12-4 and TRBJ2-1; 10 positions match TRBD2. The CDR3 sequence: CASSLDVAGGNEQFF. The CDR3 DNA sequence: TGTGCCAGCAGTTTAGACGTAGCGGGGGGAAATGAGCAGTTCTTC.